Given below is one T cell receptor beta chain in context. This clone has just a few counts. This clone's antigen is unknown. The input lacks base qualities; no much larger clone sits a single base away. The donors were healthy, HIV-negative adults who had no recently reported acute infections or vaccinations. Only Caucasian adults living in Nashville, Tennessee, USA were represented among the donors. CD4+ T cells were enriched through magnetic negative selection, after which naive cells were positively selected on CD45RA and the remaining negative fraction served as the memory subset. Blood was obtained by leukapheresis, after which PBMCs were separated by Ficoll-Histopaque density gradient centrifugation and cryopreserved in liquid nitrogen vapor phase. Analytical flow cytometry was used to check the purity and quantity of each magnetically sorted T cell population. Genomic DNA was isolated from every sorted fraction and measured by UV absorbance on a Nanodrop 2000c.

Using the deep immunoSEQ assay, multiplex PCR amplified TCR CDR3 regions from genomic DNA. Extracted genomic DNA from each cell subset was spread evenly across all wells of several immunoSEQ 96-well plates, with each plate serving as a replicate. For sorted subsets, 200 to 250 ng of genomic DNA, equivalent to tens of thousands of T cell genomes, went into each replicate PCR. Purified libraries were quantified with a Qubit 3.0 fluorometer, sized on a Bioanalyzer 2100, and re-quantified with the KAPA Library Quantification kit. A separate single-read 150-cycle Illumina NextSeq 550 flow cell was used to sequence each immunoSEQ 96-well plate. The authors processed their data as follows. The immunoSEQ output contained only junctional sequences without quality scores, so filtering could not match that applied to full-length reads. To assign V/J genes and CDR3, sequences were annotated using PyIR, a Python wrapper for IgBLAST v1.9, with IMGT germline references. Reads were removed for weak V/J assignments (E-value above 1e-6), missing CDR3, stop codons, out-of-frame junctions, or ambiguous translated residues. V3J clonotypes were defined as sequences sharing an identical inferred V gene, J gene, and CDR3 amino acid sequence. Percentage overlap between repertoires was computed as shared unique clonotypes divided by the size of the smaller repertoire. Three approaches were used to assess repertoire richness: RTK rarefaction, the Chao1 estimator, and Recon v2.1 estimates of unobserved clonotypes. For all TCRbeta clonotypes obtained by the gDNA method from a handful of donors, generation probabilities were computed with OLGA. TCRdb obtained this table from immuneACCESS and retained in-frame rearrangements with V and J assigned. These tables miss some clones; where compared with another copy, unresolved V genes account for less than half of the shortfall, and the remainder is unexplained. V and J calls and clone size are given by that table; D and trimming were obtained from the DNA. Across this sample there are some 2,500,000 clones, with 93% seen only once. Of the sample, 0.36% is held by the ten largest clones.

This specimen comes from a study of shared clonotypes between healthy human individuals (dated by TCRdb to the early 2020s). Study-level background: The cohort included a few men and a couple of women between 18 and 49 years of age. Each donor's leukapheresis produced roughly between about 0.9 and 9.5 billion PBMCs. For each donor, CD4 naive and CD4 memory were each given three plates, CD8 naive was given two plates, and CD8 memory was given one plate. To estimate repertoire size and how much clonotype sharing occurs between individuals, the study deeply sequenced the blood TCR repertoires of five healthy adults. Libraries were prepared and TCR repertoires were sequenced by different laboratories using diverse techniques, in order to increase sequencing depth and limit assay-specific biases.

Overall study results and their limits: Clonotypes shared by all four sorted-subset donors showed higher generation probabilities than non-shared clonotypes. Naive subsets generally had larger estimated clonotype richness than memory subsets did. Sharing across a few donors was observed for roughly 5.4% of naive CD4, about 3.2% of naive CD8, about 2.3% of memory CD4, and about 0.39% of memory CD8 clonotypes. The genetic and exposure-history diversity represented was limited by the small number of donors. Sampling was restricted to blood, and TCR repertoires in tissue are likely to differ from TCR repertoires in blood. Pairwise subsampling led to the expectation that sequencing depth would affect the degree of clonotype sharing among donors. Incomplete sequencing was indicated by rarefaction of sorted-subset datasets, despite the large sequencing depth.

V is shortened by 8 bases, J by 0 bases, and the region joining them spans 14 bases. The CDR3 covers 14 residues, taking in both the cysteine and the phenylalanine. Only CDR3 DNA remains: 42 bases, in frame from the first base. The germline V gene (reference sequence) specifies SEHNR as CDR1 and FQNEAQ as CDR2. The TCR originated in a young man in good health. Some clones in this sample may be carry-over from other donors' samples. Here the chain combines TRBV7-9 and TRBJ2-7; the D gene is possibly TRBD1 or TRBD2, with 5 bases matching each. The material sequenced was naive CD4+ T cells from PBMCs. Reading the label with the study, this specimen's cell subset or site is: CD45RA+ positively selected. The bases are TGTGCCAGCGACCCTGGGGGTTCCTCCTACGAGCAGTACTTC. It translates to CASDPGGSSYEQYF.